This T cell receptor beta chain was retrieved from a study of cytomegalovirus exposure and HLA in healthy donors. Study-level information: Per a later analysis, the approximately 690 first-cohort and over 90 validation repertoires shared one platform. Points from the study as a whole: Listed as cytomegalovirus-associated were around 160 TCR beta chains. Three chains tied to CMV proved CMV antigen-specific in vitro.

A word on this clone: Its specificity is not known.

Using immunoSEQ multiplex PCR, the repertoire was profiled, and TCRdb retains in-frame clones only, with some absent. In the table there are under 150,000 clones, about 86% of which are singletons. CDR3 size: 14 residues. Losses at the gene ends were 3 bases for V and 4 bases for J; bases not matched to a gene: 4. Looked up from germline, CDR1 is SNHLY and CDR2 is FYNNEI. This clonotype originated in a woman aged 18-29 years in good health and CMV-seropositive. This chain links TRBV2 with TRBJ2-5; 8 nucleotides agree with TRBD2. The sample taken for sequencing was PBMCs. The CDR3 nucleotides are TGTGCCAGCAGTGAGGTAGCGGGGCTAGAGACCCAGTACTTC. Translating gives CASSEVAGLETQYF.